These 2 T cell receptor beta chains originate from one sample sequenced in a study of blood T cell repertoires in COVID-19. Here immunoSEQ multiplex PCR was the method, and the copy in TCRdb shows in-frame clones only, minus some. Of 300,000 to 400,000 clones in the sample, about 88% are singletons; the top ten hold around 2.9%. The sample comprised peripheral blood. Every receptor here comes from a human donor in a cohort sampled during active COVID-19.

The chain has TRBV6-1 and TRBJ1-2; TRBD1 might be the D (5 bases). Germline V gene sequence: CDR1 MNHNS, CDR2 SASEGT. The CDR3 is 13 residues long. V was shortened by 0 bases and J by 5 bases, with 7 bases between the two germline ends. The CDR3 DNA reads as TGTGCCAGCAGTGAAGCAGGGGTTTATGGCTACACCTTC. Protein: CASSEAGVYGYTF.

The genes are TRBV12-3 or TRBV12-4 and TRBJ2-1; no definite D call. The CDR3 has 12 residues. With 3 bases removed from V and 6 bases from J, the gap between germline ends came to 6 bases. CDR3 bases: TGTGCCAGCAGTTTCCCCCTCAATGAGCAGTTCTTC. It specifies CASSFPLNEQFF.